The source of this T cell receptor beta chain is a study of T cell responses to AZD1222 COVID-19 vaccine. This table comes from immunoSEQ multiplex PCR, and its TCRdb copy is limited to in-frame clones, with some not included. The sample holds 20,000 or so clones, approximately 81% seen once. Study results and limitations: Clonal diversity was possibly underestimated, and the donors were mostly white British, with more females.

The sample holds one count of this clone. Its target is unknown. V shed 1 base and J 7 bases; nucleotides not matched to a gene: 11. This CDR3 region has 16 residues. CDR1 and CDR2 (germline): SGHRS, YFSETQ. The chain combines TRBV5-1 with TRBJ1-1; 9 nucleotides match TRBD1. This TCR came from an adult who received the AZD1222 COVID-19 vaccine. Here the sequenced sample was peripheral blood, taken 28 days after the second AZD1222 dose. The CDR3, as DNA: TGCGCCAGCAGCTTGCACGGACAGGGGTCCCCACTTGAAGCTTTCTTT. It is translated as CASSLHGQGSPLEAFF.